This T cell receptor (beta chain) was recovered during a study of immune characterization of retroperitoneal liposarcoma. This clonotype was seen many times. This CDR3 spans 15 amino acids. Germline V lookup: CDR1 SGHAT, CDR2 FQNNGV. Each CDR3 protein is one row after TCRdb ran MiXCR on the PCR reads. Of several thousand distinct CDR3 sequences in the sample, approximately 30% were seen once. V and J are TRBV11-2 and TRBJ2-1; the match to TRBD1 covers 7 bases. The closer fit of TRBJ2-7 to the DNA end suggests the J call may be wrong. The TCR comes from a male donor with retroperitoneal liposarcoma. The source material was blood. CDR3 in amino acids: CASSFSGTVGYEQYF. In DNA, the CDR3 is TGTGCCAGCAGCTTTTCCGGGACAGTGGGGTACGAGCAGTACTTC.